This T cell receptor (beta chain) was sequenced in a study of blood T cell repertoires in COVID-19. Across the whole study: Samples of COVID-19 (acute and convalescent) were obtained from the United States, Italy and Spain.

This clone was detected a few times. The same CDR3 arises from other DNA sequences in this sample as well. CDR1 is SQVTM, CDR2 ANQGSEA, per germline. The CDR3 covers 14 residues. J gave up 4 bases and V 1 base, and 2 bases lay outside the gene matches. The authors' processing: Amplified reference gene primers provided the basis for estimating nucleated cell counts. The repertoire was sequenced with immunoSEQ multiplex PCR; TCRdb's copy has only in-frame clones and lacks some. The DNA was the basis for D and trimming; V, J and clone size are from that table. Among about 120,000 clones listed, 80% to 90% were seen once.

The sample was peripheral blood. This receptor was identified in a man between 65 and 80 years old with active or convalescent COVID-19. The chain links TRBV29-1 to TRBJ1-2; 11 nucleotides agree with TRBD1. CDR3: CSVEGTGGGYGYTF. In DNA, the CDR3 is TGCAGCGTTGAAGGGACAGGGGGCGGCTATGGCTACACCTTC.